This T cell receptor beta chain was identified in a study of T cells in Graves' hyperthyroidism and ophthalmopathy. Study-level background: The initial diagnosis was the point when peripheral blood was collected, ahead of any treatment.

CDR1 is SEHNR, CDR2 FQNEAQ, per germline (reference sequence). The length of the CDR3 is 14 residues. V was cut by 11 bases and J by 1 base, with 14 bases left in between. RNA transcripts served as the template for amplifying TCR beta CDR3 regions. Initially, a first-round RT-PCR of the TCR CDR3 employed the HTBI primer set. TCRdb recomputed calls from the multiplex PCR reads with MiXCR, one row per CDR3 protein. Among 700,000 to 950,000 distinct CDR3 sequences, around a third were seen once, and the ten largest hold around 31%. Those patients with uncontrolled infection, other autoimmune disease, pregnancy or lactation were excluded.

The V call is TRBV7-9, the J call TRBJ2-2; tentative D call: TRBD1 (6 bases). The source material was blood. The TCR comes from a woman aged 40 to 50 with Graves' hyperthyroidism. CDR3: CALSLTGNTGELFF. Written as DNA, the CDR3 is TGTGCCCTTTCCCTGACAGGGAACACCGGGGAGCTGTTTTTT.